This T cell receptor beta chain was found in a study of T cell responses to AZD1222 COVID-19 vaccine. Study observations and caveats: Spike-specific TCR breadth and depth rose after two AZD1222 doses. CD4 TCRs associated with vaccination spanned spike, dominating at 160-218 and 743-854.

This CDR3 is built from 16 residues. The germline V gene has CDR1 SGHDT and CDR2 YYEEEE. V shed 5 bases and J shed 4 bases, with 19 bases lying between them. The table came from immunoSEQ multiplex PCR; TCRdb's copy has only in-frame clones and leaves some out. The sample carries fewer than 120,000 clones, about 88% recorded once. As regards this clone: Its antigen is undetermined.

This receptor was obtained from an adult in good health. The sample was peripheral blood, taken on day 0 of AZD1222 vaccination. V gene TRBV5-6 combines with J gene TRBJ1-3, with D hard to call. CDR3 nucleotide sequence: TGTGCCAGCAGTCAGCCGGTAGACCCTCGAGGAAACACCATATATTTT. Translating gives CASSQPVDPRGNTIYF.